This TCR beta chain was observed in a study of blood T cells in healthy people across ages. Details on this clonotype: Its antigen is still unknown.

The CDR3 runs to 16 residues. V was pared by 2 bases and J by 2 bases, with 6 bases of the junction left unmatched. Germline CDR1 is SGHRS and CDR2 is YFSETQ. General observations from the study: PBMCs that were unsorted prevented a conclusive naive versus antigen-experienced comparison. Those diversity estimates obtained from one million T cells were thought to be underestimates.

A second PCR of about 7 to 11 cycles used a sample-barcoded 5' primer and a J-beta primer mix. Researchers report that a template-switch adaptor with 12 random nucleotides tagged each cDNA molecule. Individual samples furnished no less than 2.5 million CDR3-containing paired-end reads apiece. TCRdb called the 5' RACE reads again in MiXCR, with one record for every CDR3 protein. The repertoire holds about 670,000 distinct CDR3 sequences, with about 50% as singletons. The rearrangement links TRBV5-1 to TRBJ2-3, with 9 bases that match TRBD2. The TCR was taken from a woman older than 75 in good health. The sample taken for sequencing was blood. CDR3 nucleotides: TGCGCCAGCAGCTTTAGCGGGAGTGTAACCACAGATACGCAGTATTTT. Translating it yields CASSFSGSVTTDTQYF.